These 16 T cell receptor beta chains originate from one sample sequenced in a study of regulatory T cells in long-lasting Graves disease. Relying on iRepertoire HTBI primers and Arm-PCR of CDR3 regions, the team built TCR beta libraries. In TCRdb, the multiplex PCR reads were re-called with MiXCR into one record per CDR3 protein. The sample includes approximately 690,000 distinct CDR3 sequences, about 32% of them seen just once. Described time point: persistent/refractory GD, antithyroid drugs over 5 years with positive TRAb. RNA isolated from PBMCs was used to make the TCR library. This specimen was peripheral blood mononuclear cells (PBMCs), taken when the disease was refractory, from a patient treated with antithyroid drugs. The receptors here all came from a female donor with Graves disease.

This chain connects TRBV5-1 to TRBJ2-1; 11 bases are a match to TRBD2. Germline V gene data show CDR1 as SGHRS and CDR2 as YFSETQ. This CDR3 spans 15 amino acids. Trimming removed 1 base from V and 8 bases from J; junction bases left unmatched: 5. The CDR3 sequence: CASSLTSGSFDEQFF. CDR3 nucleotides: TGCGCCAGCAGCTTGACTAGCGGGAGTTTCGATGAGCAGTTCTTC. The full variable domain, completed using reference TRBV5-1 and TRBJ2-1, is KAGVTQTPRYLIKTRGQQVTLSCSPISGHRSVSWYQQTPGQGLQFLFEYFSETQRNKGNFPGRFSGRQFSNSRSEMNVSTLELGDSALYLCASSLTSGSFDEQFFGPGTRLTVL.

This clonotype was picked up a small number of times. The chain carries TRBV6-5 and TRBJ1-4; D unresolved. This CDR3 region has 11 residues. V lost 2 bases, J lost 8 bases, and 3 bases lay in between. Germline CDR1 and CDR2: MNHEY and SVGAGI. CDR3 DNA: TGTGCCAGCAGTTACGAGGAAAAACTGTTTTTT. The encoded protein is CASSYEEKLFF.

J is TRBJ2-5 and V is TRBV7-2; D is uncertain. This CDR3 is 12 amino acids long. From germline, CDR1 is SGHTA and CDR2 FQGNSA. The V end lost 5 bases, the J end lost 5 bases, and 9 bases lay between the germline ends. The CDR3: CASSPARETQYF. The CDR3 nucleotides are TGTGCCAGCAGCCCTGCGCGGGAGACCCAGTACTTC.

The J gene is TRBJ1-3, the V gene TRBV5-1; D is unresolved. In germline, CDR1 is SGHRS, CDR2 YFSETQ. The germline V and J ends were trimmed by 4 bases and 2 bases, with 13 bases remaining between them. The CDR3 runs to 15 residues. The CDR3 bases are TGCGCCAGCAGCCAGTCGGTGGCAACTGGAAACACCATATATTTT. It specifies CASSQSVATGNTIYF.

This sequence joins TRBV20-1 and TRBJ2-5; TRBD2 matches 10 bases. Germline assignment: CDR1 DFQATT and CDR2 SNEGSKA (reference sequence). The length of the CDR3 is 15 residues. V dropped 0 bases and J dropped 1; count of bases not matched to a gene: 2. The CDR3 reads CSARDWTSGQETQYF. In nucleotides, the CDR3 is TGCAGTGCTAGAGATTGGACTAGCGGCCAAGAGACCCAGTACTTC.

The genes are TRBV9 and TRBJ1-1; weak D call: TRBD1 (5 bases). The CDR3 sequence is 16 residues long. Trimming stripped 4 bases from V and 1 base from J, with 17 bases between. Germline values: CDR1 SGDLS, CDR2 YYNGEE. In nucleotides, the CDR3 is TGTGCCAGCAGCCCTACGGGAGGGACTGGGAACACTGAAGCTTTCTTT. Translation gives CASSPTGGTGNTEAFF.

This chain uses TRBV2 with TRBJ2-3; 11 nucleotides align to TRBD2. Germline V CDR1 and CDR2: SNHLY, FYNNEI. The CDR3 totals 15 residues. V lost 4 bases and J lost 6; bases outside the gene matches: 6. The CDR3: CASSVLAGAADTQYF. The CDR3 region has the DNA TGTGCCAGCAGTGTACTAGCGGGAGCTGCCGATACGCAGTATTTT. The full variable domain, its missing parts supplied by reference TRBV2 and TRBJ2-3, is EPEVTQTPSHQVTQMGQEVILRCVPISNHLYFYWYRQILGQKVEFLVSFYNNEISEKSEIFDDQFSVERPDGSNFTLKIRSTKLEDSAMYFCASSVLAGAADTQYFGPGTRLTVL.

The chain employs TRBV18 and TRBJ1-5; D perhaps matches TRBD1 (5 bases). This CDR3 spans 13 amino acids. With 5 bases removed from V and 4 bases from J, the gap between germline ends came to 9 bases. Looked up from germline, CDR1 is KGHSH and CDR2 is LQKENI. Here the CDR3 reads CASSKDTNQPQHF. The CDR3 coding sequence is TGTGCCAGCTCAAAGGACACTAATCAGCCCCAGCATTTT.

The chain links TRBV6-7 to TRBJ2-7; no clear D gene. TRBV6-7 is placed among ORFs of uncertain function. The CDR3 length is 14 residues. The V end lost 6 bases, the J end lost 2 bases, and 14 bases lay between the germline ends. The CDR3 here is CASSLPVTTYEQYF. The DNA of the CDR3 is TGTGCCAGCAGCCTACCGGTAACCACCTACGAGCAGTACTTC.

This clonotype has at least ten counts. The chain recombines TRBV6-1 with TRBJ1-5; D remains ambiguous. With 4 bases removed from V and 4 bases from J, the gap between germline ends came to 11 bases. CDR3 length equals 14 residues. Germline V lookup: CDR1 MNHNS, CDR2 SASEGT. The CDR3 DNA sequence: TGTGCCAGCAGTGGCCCTCACGGAAATCAGCCCCAGCATTTT. It codes for CASSGPHGNQPQHF.

The chain links TRBV25-1 to TRBJ2-6, with a possible D match to TRBD1 (6 bases). This CDR3 has 16 amino acids. Germline V CDR1 and CDR2: MGHDK, SYGVNS. The germline V and J ends were trimmed by 3 bases and 4 bases, with 13 bases remaining between them. CDR3 sequence reads: CASSENRVGGANVLTF. DNA of the CDR3: TGTGCCAGCAGTGAGAACAGGGTGGGGGGGGCCAACGTCCTGACTTTC.

The genes are TRBV7-2 and TRBJ2-5; 15 nucleotides line up with TRBD2. The germline CDR1 and CDR2 sequences are SGHTA and FQGNSA. CDR3 length equals 16 residues. V lost 3 bases to trimming and J lost 6 bases; unmatched junction nucleotides: 5. CDR3 coding DNA: TGTGCCAGCAGCTTGAGGACTAGCGGGAGGGGGAAGACCCAGTACTTC. This codes for CASSLRTSGRGKTQYF.

V gene TRBV19 combines with J gene TRBJ2-5; D unclear. V was pared by 6 bases and J by 5 bases, with 16 bases between. The CDR3 length is 14 residues. Germline-derived CDR1 and CDR2 are LNHDA and SQIVND (reference sequence). The CDR3 spells CASSVASVAETQYF. The CDR3 coding sequence is TGTGCCAGTAGCGTCGCCTCAGTGGCGGAGACCCAGTACTTC.

The rearrangement uses TRBV25-1 and TRBJ1-2, with D possibly TRBD1 on 6 matching bases. Between the trimmed V and J ends, which lost 8 bases and 1 base, there was a span of 14 bases. Germline values: CDR1 MGHDK, CDR2 SYGVNS. This CDR3 is built from 14 residues. The CDR3 spells CASQASGVNYGYTF. The CDR3 DNA is TGTGCCAGCCAAGCGTCAGGGGTTAACTATGGCTACACCTTC.

J is TRBJ1-1 and V is TRBV11-1; 7 nucleotides align to TRBD1. V was pared by 6 bases and J by 0 bases, with 10 bases of the junction left unmatched. CDR3 length: 16 amino acids. The germline V gene encodes CDR1 SGHAT and CDR2 FQDESV (reference sequence). Here the CDR3 DNA reads TGTGCCAGCAGTCGGGACAGATCCATTGTGAACACTGAAGCTTTCTTT. Its translation: CASSRDRSIVNTEAFF.

The rearrangement joins TRBV5-4 to TRBJ2-7; a weak D match, TRBD2 (7 bases). V was clipped by 4 bases and J by 3 bases, with 17 bases between them. Per germline, CDR1 SGHNT and CDR2 YYREEE (reference sequence). The length of the CDR3 is 15 residues. The CDR3, as DNA: TGTGCCAGCAGCCCGGGGGCGGGAGCTAGCTACGAGCAGTACTTC. This gives the protein CASSPGAGASYEQYF. The variable domain in full, with the rest retrieved from reference TRBV5-4 and TRBJ2-7, is ETGVTQSPTHLIKTRGQQVTLRCSSQSGHNTVSWYQQALGQGPQFIFQYYREEENGRGNFPPRFSGLQFPNYSSELNVNALELDDSALYLCASSPGAGASYEQYFGPGTRLTVT.